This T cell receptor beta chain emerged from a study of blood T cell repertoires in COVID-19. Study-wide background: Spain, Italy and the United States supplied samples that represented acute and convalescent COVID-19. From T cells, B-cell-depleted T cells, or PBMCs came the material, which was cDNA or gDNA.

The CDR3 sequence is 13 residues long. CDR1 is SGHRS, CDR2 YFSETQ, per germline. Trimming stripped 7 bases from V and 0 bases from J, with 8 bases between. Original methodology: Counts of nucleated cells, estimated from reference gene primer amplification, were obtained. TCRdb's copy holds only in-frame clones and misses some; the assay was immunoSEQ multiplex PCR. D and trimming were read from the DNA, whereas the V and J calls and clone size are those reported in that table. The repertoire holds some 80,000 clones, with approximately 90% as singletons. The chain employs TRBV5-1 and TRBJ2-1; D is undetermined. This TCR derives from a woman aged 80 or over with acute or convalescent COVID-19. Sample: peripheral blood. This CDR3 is CASRTGSYNEQFF. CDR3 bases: TGCGCCAGCCGCACCGGCTCCTACAATGAGCAGTTCTTC.